A selection of T cell receptor beta chains follows, all from one sample in a study of T cells in Graves' hyperthyroidism and ophthalmopathy. TCRdb analysed the multiplex PCR reads with MiXCR anew, one entry per CDR3 protein. Here the sample spans fewer than 300,000 distinct CDR3 sequences, around 15% being singletons. The sample was blood. The receptors shown here come from a woman aged 45-60 years with Graves' hyperthyroidism that later progressed to Graves' ophthalmopathy. Both conserved end residues are part of each CDR3. A D gene is named only where the DNA matches it firmly. Clone size, where shown, is once, few, many, or a class for clones that have expanded.

clone_size,j_call,d_call,v_call,cdr3_nt,cdr3_aa
NA,TRBJ1-1,NA,TRBV4-1,TGCGCCAGCAGCCGGCAGGGAATGAACACTGAAGCTTTCTTT,CASSRQGMNTEAFF
many,TRBJ1-1,TRBD1,TRBV29-1,TGCAGCGTCGAGACAGAGGGACAGCGACTCGCTGAAGCTTTCTTT,CSVETEGQRLAEAFF
NA,TRBJ2-1,TRBD2,TRBV3-1,TGTGCCAGCAGCCAAGGACTAGCGGGAAGTGAGCAGTTCTTC,CASSQGLAGSEQFF
NA,TRBJ2-5,TRBD2,TRBV20-1,TGCAGTGCTAGAGATTTGGGGACTAGCGGGAGACCAGAGACCCAGTACTTC,CSARDLGTSGRPETQYF
many,TRBJ2-6,NA,TRBV5-4,TGTGCCAGCAGCCCTGGCGACTCTGGGGCCAACGTCCTGACTTTC,CASSPGDSGANVLTF
many,TRBJ2-3,NA,TRBV28,TGTGCCAGCAGAGCCGGGGCCTCGGGGACGCAGTATTTT,CASRAGASGTQYF
many,TRBJ1-4,NA,TRBV11-2,TGTGCCAGCAGCTTAGGGACGAGCGAAAAACTGTTTTTT,CASSLGTSEKLFF
many,TRBJ2-1,NA,TRBV2,TGTGCCAGCAGCGTTAGGGAGAGCTCCTACAATGAGCAGTTCTTC,CASSVRESSYNEQFF
many,TRBJ1-2,TRBD1,TRBV28,TGTGCCAGCAGTTTAGGGGCAGGGGGTCGGATCGCCTTC,CASSLGAGGRIAF
NA,TRBJ1-3,TRBD1,TRBV2,TGTGCCAGCGCAAACCCCCGACAGGGTCACTCTGGAAACACCATATATTTT,CASANPRQGHSGNTIYF
NA,TRBJ2-7,NA,TRBV6-2/TRBV6-3,TGTGCCTCGGGGATCACCTTAGGCGAGCAGTACTTC,CASGITLGEQYF
many,TRBJ2-1,TRBD2,TRBV25-1,TGTGCCAGCATGGGACTAGCGGTAAATGAGCAGTTCTTC,CASMGLAVNEQFF
many,TRBJ1-1,NA,TRBV28,TGTGCCAGCAGTTTCGGGGGCATGAACACTGAAGCTTTCTTT,CASSFGGMNTEAFF
many,TRBJ2-7,TRBD1,TRBV10-3,TGTGCCATCAGTGCATCCGGGACAGGGACCTACGAGCAGTACTTC,CAISASGTGTYEQYF
few,TRBJ1-2,NA,TRBV9,TGTGCCAGCAGCGCGGATCCAGGAAATATAAATGGCTACACCTTC,CASSADPGNINGYTF
many,TRBJ2-6,TRBD1,TRBV2,TGTGCCAGCAGTAGGGACAGGGGCTCTGGGGCCAACGTCCTGACTTTC,CASSRDRGSGANVLTF
many,TRBJ1-5,NA,TRBV7-9,TGTGCCAGCAGCTTGGCCCTCGAGGGGCCCCAGCATTTT,CASSLALEGPQHF
many,TRBJ2-3,NA,TRBV2,TGTGCCAGCAGTGAAGGTCCTGATACGCAGTATTTT,CASSEGPDTQYF
NA,TRBJ2-7,TRBD2,TRBV9,TGTGCCAGCAGCAGACCCGGGACAGTAGGGACTAGCGGAGCCTACGAGCAGTACTTC,CASSRPGTVGTSGAYEQYF
NA,TRBJ2-7,NA,TRBV20-1,TGCAGTGCTATGACCGGGGCGGGGTCCGCCTACGAGCAGTACTTC,CSAMTGAGSAYEQYF
NA,TRBJ1-2,NA,TRBV20-1,TGCAGTGCTAGAGCGGGGGCAGGGAAAAACTATGGCTACACCTTC,CSARAGAGKNYGYTF
NA,TRBJ2-5,TRBD2,TRBV2,TGTGCCAGCAGTGAAATTACTAGCGGGGGCCAAGAGACCCAGTACTTC,CASSEITSGGQETQYF
few,TRBJ2-7,TRBD2,TRBV4-1,TGCGCCAGCAGCCAAGTAGCGGGAGGCCGCTACGCGCAGTACTTC,CASSQVAGGRYAQYF
NA,TRBJ2-3,TRBD2,TRBV9,TGTGCCAGCAGCCCAGCCCTAGCGGGACACACAGATACGCAGTATTTT,CASSPALAGHTDTQYF
many,TRBJ1-2,TRBD1,TRBV12-3/TRBV12-4,TGTGCCAGCAGCTCAACAGGGGGCGCCTATGGCTACACCTTC,CASSSTGGAYGYTF
few,TRBJ2-3,NA,TRBV20-1,TGCAGTGCCATAAACCGTCAGGGGTCCGATACGCAGTATTTT,CSAINRQGSDTQYF
once,TRBJ1-2,NA,TRBV5-5,TGTGCCAGCAGCTTGGTGGTGGGTTTGGACTATGGCTACACCTTC,CASSLVVGLDYGYTF
NA,TRBJ1-5,NA,TRBV9,TGTGCCAGCAGCGTTGACGCAGGGGAGAATCAGCCCCAGCATTTT,CASSVDAGENQPQHF
many,TRBJ2-7,TRBD1,TRBV6-1,TGTGCCAGCAGGGGACAGTCTAGCTCCTACGAGCAGTACTTC,CASRGQSSSYEQYF
few,TRBJ2-1,NA,TRBV9,TGTGCCAGCAGCTCACAAGGGGGTCAGGGCGGCTCCTACAATGAGCAGTTCTTC,CASSSQGGQGGSYNEQFF
many,TRBJ2-3,NA,TRBV11-2,TGTGCCAGCAGCCAAACCCGCCCGCAGTATTTT,CASSQTRPQYF
NA,TRBJ1-1,NA,TRBV4-1,TGCGCCAGCAGCAAAACAGTGAACACTGAAGCTTTCTTT,CASSKTVNTEAFF
many,TRBJ1-4,TRBD1,TRBV3-1,TGTGCCAGCAGCCTCGACAGGGTTGGTGAAAAACTGTTTTTT,CASSLDRVGEKLFF
many,TRBJ1-1,NA,TRBV30,TGTGCCTCAAACGGGGGAACTGAAGCTTTCTTT,CASNGGTEAFF
many,TRBJ1-6,NA,TRBV20-1,TGCAGTGCGCGAACAGGTTTTGTCCTCCACTTT,CSARTGFVLHF